The 30 T cell receptor beta chains presented below share a single source sample, sequenced in a study of blood T cell repertoires in COVID-19. Method: immunoSEQ multiplex PCR; TCRdb's copy keeps in-frame clones and lacks some. The sample yields 60,000 to 65,000 clones, 74% seen once. Sample: peripheral blood. The receptors originated from a woman of 80 years or more with acute or convalescent COVID-19.

The chain employs TRBV5-1 and TRBJ2-6; TRBD1 is a possible D gene (6 bases). V shed 2 bases and J shed 0 bases, with 15 bases lying between them. Germline loops: CDR1 SGHRS, CDR2 YFSETQ. The length of the CDR3 is 18 residues. The DNA for the CDR3 is TGCGCCAGCAGCTTTCTCCTGCGGACAGCCTCTGGGGCCAACGTCCTGACTTTC. Translation: CASSFLLRTASGANVLTF.

This sequence joins TRBV9 and TRBJ2-7; TRBD2 agrees at 7 bases. With V trimmed by 5 bases and J by 1 base, 9 bases remained unmatched. CDR1 is SGDLS, CDR2 YYNGEE, per germline. The CDR3 contains 15 residues. CDR3: CASSVGMRGSYEQYF. CDR3 bases: TGTGCCAGCAGTGTGGGGATGCGGGGGTCCTACGAGCAGTACTTC.

Written as DNA, the CDR3 is TGCGCCAGCAGCTTGGGGACAGGGAACCAAGAGACCCAGTACTTC. Its protein product is CASSLGTGNQETQYF. The rearrangement links TRBV5-1 to TRBJ2-5, with TRBD1 matching 8 bases. The J segment lost 0 bases and the V segment lost 0 bases, leaving 1 base of the junction unmatched. The CDR3 runs 15 residues. Germline loops: CDR1 SGHRS, CDR2 YFSETQ.

This clone was seen more than once but under ten times. The J gene is TRBJ2-1, the V gene TRBV7-3, with TRBD2 matching over 9 bases. The CDR3 covers 16 residues. Germline V gene sequence: CDR1 SGHTA, CDR2 FQGTGA. V lost 1 base to trimming and J lost 5 bases; unmatched junction nucleotides: 6. The CDR3 loop is CASSLNGGRAHNEQFF. The DNA for the CDR3 is TGTGCCAGCAGCTTAAATGGCGGGAGGGCCCACAATGAGCAGTTCTTC.

V usage is TRBV11-2 and J usage is TRBJ2-7; 8 nucleotides match TRBD1. With V trimmed by 4 bases and J by 3 bases, 2 bases remained unmatched. Germline V gives CDR1 SGHAT, CDR2 FQNNGV. CDR3 length: 13 amino acids. The chain's CDR3 is CASSWDRSYEQYF. In DNA form, the CDR3 reads TGTGCCAGCAGCTGGGACAGGAGCTACGAGCAGTACTTC.

This chain links TRBV9 with TRBJ2-3; 12 nucleotides align to TRBD2. V lost 0 bases and J lost 2; bases outside the gene matches: 13. Germline loops: CDR1 SGDLS, CDR2 YYNGEE. The CDR3 is 20 residues long. CDR3 amino acids: CASSVATSSGRAWVTDTQYF. The CDR3 nucleotides are TGTGCCAGCAGCGTAGCTACGTCTAGCGGGAGGGCCTGGGTCACAGATACGCAGTATTTT.

The chain employs TRBV27 and TRBJ2-3, with 9 nucleotides matching TRBD2. The CDR3 consists of 16 residues. The germline V gene has CDR1 MNHEY and CDR2 SMNVEV (reference sequence). The J segment lost 2 bases and the V segment lost 6 bases, leaving 9 bases of the junction unmatched. CDR3 coding DNA: TGTGCCAGCAGCTCTCTAGCGGGATCTACCACAGATACGCAGTATTTT. It is translated as CASSSLAGSTTDTQYF.

This clone was found a few times. This chain uses TRBV2 with TRBJ2-5, with TRBD2 identical over 11 bases. The CDR3 consists of 15 residues. Per the germline V gene, CDR1 is SNHLY and CDR2 is FYNNEI. J lost 4 bases, V lost 1 base, and 2 bases had no gene match. The CDR3 nucleotides read TGTGCCAGCAGTGAAGTGGGGACTAGCGGAGAGACCCAGTACTTC. Translated, it gives CASSEVGTSGETQYF. Looking up the rest from reference TRBV2 and TRBJ2-5 gives the full variable domain: EPEVTQTPSHQVTQMGQEVILRCVPISNHLYFYWYRQILGQKVEFLVSFYNNEISEKSEIFDDQFSVERPDGSNFTLKIRSTKLEDSAMYFCASSEVGTSGETQYFGPGTRLLVL.

The rearrangement links TRBV19 to TRBJ1-4, with TRBD1 matching 9 bases. The CDR3 has 16 residues. Germline V gives CDR1 LNHDA, CDR2 SQIVND (reference sequence). V shed 9 bases, J shed 4 bases, and the junction held 12 bases outside the gene matches. For the CDR3, the DNA is TGTGCCAGCCGGACAGGGGCACATGGGGGTAATGAAAAACTGTTTTTT. Translation: CASRTGAHGGNEKLFF.

This CDR3 is CASSSQGGAYEQYF. CDR3 bases: TGCGCCAGCAGCTCACAGGGGGGAGCCTACGAGCAGTACTTC. J is TRBJ2-7 and V is TRBV5-1, with 8 bases that match TRBD1. After removal of 3 bases from V and 2 bases from J, the junction contained 4 bases not matched to a gene. Germline CDR1 SGHRS, CDR2 YFSETQ. This CDR3 spans 14 amino acids.

The chain is built from TRBV4-3 and TRBJ2-3, with TRBD2 matching over 9 bases. CDR3 size: 18 residues. The J segment lost 4 bases and the V segment lost 0 bases, leaving 11 bases of the junction unmatched. The germline gives CDR1 LGHNA, CDR2 YSLEER. Written as DNA, the CDR3 is TGCGCCAGCAGCCAAGATATATGGGGGCTAGCGGGACCAGATACGCAGTATTTT. Protein sequence: CASSQDIWGLAGPDTQYF.

The chain links TRBV11-3 to TRBJ2-2, with D perhaps matching TRBD2 (5 bases). Trimming took 1 base from V and 2 from J, leaving 8 bases between them. Germline loops: CDR1 SGHNT, CDR2 YENEEA. CDR3 length: 15 residues. The CDR3 DNA sequence: TGTGCCAGCAGCTTAGTTGGACTTAACACCGGGGAGCTGTTTTTT. This translates into CASSLVGLNTGELFF. Filled out from reference TRBV11-3 and TRBJ2-2, the complete variable domain reads EAGVVQSPRYKIIEKKQPVAFWCNPISGHNTLYWYLQNLGQGPELLIRYENEEAVDDSQLPKDRFSAERLKGVDSTLKIQPAELGDSAVYLCASSLVGLNTGELFFGEGSRLTVL.

The chain is built from TRBV11-2 and TRBJ1-6; maybe TRBD1 (6 bases). CDR3 length: 15 amino acids. CDR1 is SGHAT and CDR2 is FQNNGV in the germline V gene. The V end was cut by 0 bases, the J end by 6 bases, with 9 bases between. The CDR3, as DNA: TGTGCCAGCAGCTTAGAGGGACAACCTAATTCACCCCTCCACTTT. It specifies CASSLEGQPNSPLHF.

The J gene is TRBJ1-6, the V gene TRBV9; 8 positions match TRBD1. CDR3 length equals 16 residues. V shed 4 bases and J 10 bases; nucleotides not matched to a gene: 13. Germline loops: CDR1 SGDLS, CDR2 YYNGEE. As DNA, the CDR3 is TGTGCCAGCAGCCCCAAGACAGGGACAGGCGGGTCACCCCTCCACTTT. Translation gives CASSPKTGTGGSPLHF.

In its sample, this clone is medium-sized (0.01 to 0.1%). This sequence joins TRBV7-2 and TRBJ2-1, with 9 bases fitting TRBD2. The CDR3 consists of 15 residues. Germline CDR1 reads SGHTA; CDR2 reads FQGNSA. V trimming: 2 bases; J trimming: 9 bases; junction bases outside the gene matches: 8. Here the CDR3 reads CASSLRGRDPSEQFF. CDR3 in DNA: TGTGCCAGCAGCTTACGCGGGAGGGATCCCAGTGAGCAGTTCTTC.

This chain's CDR3 is CASSSGTVGGYTF. For the CDR3, the DNA is TGTGCCAGCAGCTCAGGGACAGTGGGTGGCTACACCTTC. The chain carries TRBV5-4 and TRBJ1-2; 7 nucleotides agree with TRBD1. Looked up from germline, CDR1 is SGHNT and CDR2 is YYREEE (reference sequence). Trimming cost V 3 bases and J 7 bases; bases outside gene matches: 6. CDR3 length equals 13 residues.

The V and J genes are TRBV19 and TRBJ1-1, with 7 bases aligning to TRBD1. This CDR3 region has 13 residues. With V trimmed by 5 bases and J by 11 bases, 11 bases remained unmatched. The germline V gene encodes CDR1 LNHDA and CDR2 SQIVND (reference sequence). CDR3 sequence reads: CASSVQGSAVAFF. DNA of the CDR3: TGTGCCAGTAGTGTACAGGGGAGTGCCGTGGCTTTCTTT.

The rearrangement joins TRBV7-9 to TRBJ2-7, with 7 bases that match TRBD1. There are 19 residues in the CDR3. Per the germline V gene, CDR1 is SEHNR and CDR2 is FQNEAQ (reference sequence). V lost 1 base to trimming and J lost 0 bases; unmatched junction nucleotides: 15. The DNA of the CDR3 is TGTGCCAGCAGCTTAGGGACCGGGACAGATGATTTTAGCTCCTACGAGCAGTACTTC. Encoded protein: CASSLGTGTDDFSSYEQYF.

The rearrangement joins TRBV6-5 to TRBJ1-1; 10 bases are shared with TRBD1. After removal of 6 bases from V and 3 bases from J, the junction contained 7 bases not matched to a gene. CDR3 length: 15 amino acids. CDR1 is MNHEY, CDR2 SVGAGI, per germline. The CDR3 DNA is TGTGCCAGCAGCCTACGGGGGACAGGGGACACTGAAGCTTTCTTT. Translated: CASSLRGTGDTEAFF.

The chain combines TRBV7-9 with TRBJ1-6; D unresolved. Trimming took 5 bases from V and 5 from J, leaving 16 bases between them. Germline V gene sequence: CDR1 SEHNR, CDR2 FQNEAQ (reference sequence). The CDR3 contains 16 residues. The CDR3: CASSITNTADNSPLHF. The CDR3 nucleotides read TGTGCCAGCAGCATAACAAATACAGCAGATAATTCACCCCTCCACTTT.

This chain links TRBV6-2 or TRBV6-3 with TRBJ1-5, with 8 bases matching TRBD1. CDR3 length: 18 amino acids. In germline, CDR1 is MNHEY, CDR2 SVGEGT. The junction had 13 bases not matched to a gene; V was cut back by 6 bases and J by 0 bases. This chain's CDR3 is CASSSRQGPLPSNQPQHF. DNA of the CDR3: TGTGCCAGCAGCTCACGACAGGGGCCCCTCCCTAGCAATCAGCCCCAGCATTTT.

V gene TRBV25-1 combines with J gene TRBJ1-2; no definite D call. V lost 3 bases, J lost 9 bases, and 20 bases lay in between. CDR1 is MGHDK and CDR2 is SYGVNS in the germline V gene. This CDR3 has 15 residues. CDR3 bases: TGTGCCAGCAGTGATATAACACTCGGAGCTATGCGCTACACCTTC. This encodes CASSDITLGAMRYTF.

The chain links TRBV6-4 to TRBJ2-1; D gene unclear. The CDR3 extends over 14 amino acids. V lost 5 bases to trimming and J lost 1 base, with 9 bases between them. Germline CDR1 reads MRHNA; CDR2 reads SNTAGT. The CDR3 spells CASSYSRSYNEQFF. In nucleotides, the CDR3 is TGTGCCAGCAGTTATAGTAGATCCTACAATGAGCAGTTCTTC.

There are many counts of this clone. V usage is TRBV11-3 and J usage is TRBJ2-1; 9 bases fit TRBD1. Germline CDR1 is SGHNT and CDR2 is YENEEA. The CDR3 totals 17 residues. J gave up 8 bases and V 1 base, and 12 bases lay outside the gene matches. The CDR3 DNA reads as TGTGCCAGCAGCTTAGGTGCCGGGACAGGGTCCCTCGATGAGCAGTTCTTC. It specifies CASSLGAGTGSLDEQFF.

The CDR3, as DNA: TGTGCCAGCAGTTTGACACTCACTGAAGCTTTCTTT. It translates to CASSLTLTEAFF. The chain has TRBV28 and TRBJ1-1; D is uncertain. There are 12 residues in the CDR3. Germline CDR1 and CDR2: MDHEN and SYDVKM. The germline V and J ends were trimmed by 3 bases and 4 bases, with 6 bases remaining between them. Complete variable domain (other parts from reference TRBV28 and TRBJ1-1): DVKVTQSSRYLVKRTGEKVFLECVQDMDHENMFWYRQDPGLGLRLIYFSYDVKMKEKGDIPEGYSVSREKKERFSLILESASTNQTSMYLCASSLTLTEAFFGQGTRLTVV.

The V and J genes are TRBV5-1 and TRBJ1-2; D unresolved. This CDR3 has 12 residues. Germline CDR1 and CDR2: SGHRS and YFSETQ. V was trimmed by 1 base and J by 4 bases, leaving 5 bases between them. The CDR3 DNA reads TGCGCCAGCAGCTTGTTCAGCTATGGCTACACCTTC. Protein product: CASSLFSYGYTF.

The chain is built from TRBV6-5 and TRBJ1-5; possibly TRBD1 for D (5 bases). Germline V gene sequence: CDR1 MNHEY, CDR2 SVGAGI. The CDR3 is 14 amino acids. Trimming took 10 bases from V and 1 from J, leaving 14 bases between them. The CDR3 DNA follows: TGTGCCACCCAGGAATCAGGGAGCAATCAGCCCCAGCATTTT. Encoded protein: CATQESGSNQPQHF.

This chain joins TRBV2 and TRBJ2-5; maybe TRBD2 (5 bases). CDR1 is SNHLY, CDR2 FYNNEI, per germline. Deletions cut 0 bases from V and 5 bases from J, with 13 bases between. The CDR3 spans 15 residues. The CDR3 spells CASSEAQLVTETQYF. CDR3 sequence (DNA): TGTGCCAGCAGTGAAGCGCAACTAGTCACGGAGACCCAGTACTTC.

The chain is built from TRBV5-5 and TRBJ1-4; 9 nucleotides match TRBD1. V trimming: 4 bases; J trimming: 8 bases; junction bases outside the gene matches: 9. The length of the CDR3 is 15 residues. In germline, CDR1 is SGHKS, CDR2 YYEKEE (reference sequence). CDR3 residues: CASSGRTGEGEKLFF. For the CDR3, the DNA is TGTGCCAGCAGCGGTCGGACAGGGGAAGGCGAAAAACTGTTTTTT.

The chain employs TRBV10-3 and TRBJ1-1, with 9 nucleotides matching TRBD1. Germline V gives CDR1 ENHRY, CDR2 SYGVKD. J was trimmed by 5 bases and V by 4 bases; bases with no gene match: 8. This CDR3 is built from 15 residues. The CDR3 region is CAISGAGTGLTEAFF. The CDR3 DNA follows: TGTGCCATCAGTGGGGCCGGGACAGGGCTAACTGAAGCTTTCTTT.